Reported below is one TCR beta chain. The antigen is not known. This CDR3 has 14 amino acids. V lost 4 bases and J 2 bases, leaving 13 bases between the germline ends. CDR1 and CDR2 (germline): SGDLS, YYNGEE. TCRdb reanalysed the 5' RACE reads using MiXCR and keeps one entry per CDR3 protein. The sample contains 56,000 or so distinct CDR3 sequences, less than 9.5% of which appear only once. These data belong to a study of early T cells in non-severe SARS-CoV-2 infection. Whole-study findings and limits: Anti-spike CD8 specificities were favored by VDJdb matching, whose results missed private and CD4 specificities.

The specimen sequenced was whole blood. This sequence was found in an adult who was a healthcare worker with PCR-confirmed SARS-CoV-2 infection or an uninfected control (not recorded which). This rearrangement joins TRBV9 to TRBJ2-7; D is possibly TRBD1 (5 bases). CDR3 loop: CASSPRVSPYEQYF. CDR3 nucleotides: TGTGCCAGCAGCCCCAGGGTATCCCCCTACGAGCAGTACTTC. Full variable domain (missing parts from reference TRBV9 and TRBJ2-7): DSGVTQTPKHLITATGQRVTLRCSPRSGDLSVYWYQQSLDQGLQFLIQYYNGEERAKGNILERFSAQQFPDLHSELNLSSLELGDSALYFCASSPRVSPYEQYFGPGTRLTVT.